One and the same sample provided the 28 T cell receptor beta chains below, sequenced in a study of beta chain features in type 1 diabetes. Findings and caveats of the study: The study found moderately but significantly shorter TCRB CDR3s in all four CD4+ subsets of Type 1 diabetes patients.

Every bit of the isolated RNA underwent reverse transcription, so sequencing read expressed TCRB transcripts. Generated by immunoSEQ multiplex PCR, the TCRdb table keeps only in-frame clones and is missing some. The table includes approximately 41,000 clones, approximately 62% detected once. These receptors' targets are unknown. Sequenced: Tregs from blood. These receptors all stem from a man aged 25-40 years with type 1 diabetes. Some clones in this sample may be carry-over from other donors' samples.

This clone was found a few times. CDR3 sequence reads: CASSQDSYGYTF. The CDR3 DNA reads TGTGCCAGCAGCCAGGACAGCTATGGCTACACCTTC. The genes are TRBV5-4 and TRBJ1-2, with D tentatively TRBD1 (6 bases). Trimming took off 4 bases at V and 4 bases at J, with 8 bases between the two ends. Germline V gene lookup returns CDR1 SGHNT and CDR2 YYREEE (reference sequence). The CDR3 covers 12 residues. Looking up the rest from reference TRBV5-4 and TRBJ1-2 gives the full variable domain: ETGVTQSPTHLIKTRGQQVTLRCSSQSGHNTVSWYQQALGQGPQFIFQYYREEENGRGNFPPRFSGLQFPNYSSELNVNALELDDSALYLCASSQDSYGYTFGSGTRLTVV.

This chain connects TRBV14 to TRBJ1-2; 9 bases fit TRBD1. The CDR3 consists of 16 residues. J was trimmed by 7 bases and V by 3 bases; bases with no gene match: 12. Germline V gene lookup returns CDR1 SGHDN and CDR2 FVKESK. CDR3 in amino acids: CASSQGTGTGYGGYTF. DNA of the CDR3: TGTGCCAGCAGCCAGGGTACCGGGACAGGGTACGGTGGCTACACCTTC. Full variable domain (outside the CDR3, taken from reference TRBV14 and TRBJ1-2): EAGVTQFPSHSVIEKGQTVTLRCDPISGHDNLYWYRRVMGKEIKFLLHFVKESKQDESGMPNNRFLAERTGGTYSTLKVQPAELEDSGVYFCASSQGTGTGYGGYTFGSGTRLTVV.

V is TRBV6-6 and J is TRBJ2-7; possible D gene TRBD1, 5 bases. The CDR3 extends over 13 amino acids. V lost 2 bases to trimming and J lost 3 bases, with 8 bases between them. The germline CDR1 and CDR2 sequences are MNHNY and SVGAGI (reference sequence). CDR3 protein: CASSYGAYYEQYF. The CDR3 coding sequence is TGTGCCAGCAGTTACGGGGCCTACTACGAGCAGTACTTC.

This chain connects TRBV2 to TRBJ2-7; D may be TRBD1 (6 bases). V was trimmed by 5 bases and J by 3 bases, leaving 14 bases between them. The CDR3 totals 14 residues. Germline V CDR1 and CDR2: SNHLY, FYNNEI. As DNA, the CDR3 is TGTGCCAGCAGTACTCGGACAGCGAGCTACGAGCAGTACTTC. As protein: CASSTRTASYEQYF.

The J gene is TRBJ1-1, the V gene TRBV7-9; 9 bases line up with TRBD1. V shed 5 bases and J 11 bases; nucleotides not matched to a gene: 9. This CDR3 is 13 amino acids long. Per the germline V gene, CDR1 is SEHNR and CDR2 is FQNEAQ (reference sequence). CDR3: CASSLGQGSGAFF. As DNA, the CDR3 is TGTGCCAGCAGCCTAGGACAGGGGAGCGGCGCTTTCTTT. Filled out from reference TRBV7-9 and TRBJ1-1, the complete variable domain reads DTGVSQNPRHKITKRGQNVTFRCDPISEHNRLYWYRQTLGQGPEFLTYFQNEAQLEKSRLLSDRFSAERPKGSFSTLEIQRTEQGDSAMYLCASSLGQGSGAFFGQGTRLTVV.

The chain couples TRBV9 to TRBJ2-1; 10 bases match TRBD2. Germline CDR1 is SGDLS and CDR2 is YYNGEE. The junction had 10 bases not matched to a gene; V was cut back by 4 bases and J by 9 bases. The CDR3 runs to 15 residues. CDR3 nucleotides: TGTGCCAGCAGCTTAAGCGGGGGGGCCTCGGGTGAGCAGTTCTTC. Its protein product is CASSLSGGASGEQFF.

This chain joins TRBV5-1 and TRBJ2-1; the match to TRBD2 covers 10 bases. Unmatched junction bases numbered 1, after V lost 2 bases and J lost 2 bases. In germline, CDR1 is SGHRS, CDR2 YFSETQ. The CDR3 loop spans 15 amino acids. In DNA form, the CDR3 reads TGCGCCAGCAGCTTTAGCGGGGGGACCTACAATGAGCAGTTCTTC. It yields the protein CASSFSGGTYNEQFF.

J is TRBJ2-1 and V is TRBV5-1; maybe TRBD1 (6 bases). CDR3 length equals 14 residues. CDR1 and CDR2 from the germline V gene are SGHRS and YFSETQ. V gave up 4 bases and J gave up 14 bases, with 22 bases separating them. As DNA, the CDR3 is TGCGCCAGCAGCCCTAGTCCACAGGGATCCTTGGAGTTCTTC. Amino acids: CASSPSPQGSLEFF.

This sequence joins TRBV6-6 and TRBJ2-3; maybe TRBD2 (6 bases). V lost 6 bases and J 1 base, leaving 11 bases between the germline ends. The CDR3 runs to 14 residues. CDR1 is MNHNY, CDR2 SVGAGI, per germline (reference sequence). CDR3 protein: CASRGTGGTDTQYF. In nucleotides, the CDR3 is TGTGCCAGCAGGGGGACTGGGGGCACAGATACGCAGTATTTT.

This clone came up a few times. The chain joins TRBV12-5 to TRBJ1-5; D is unclear. The CDR3 has 12 residues. V lost 1 base and J 5 bases, leaving 3 bases between the germline ends. In germline, CDR1 is LGHNT, CDR2 FRNRAP. CDR3 residues: CASGLADQPQHF. CDR3 coding DNA: TGTGCTAGTGGTTTGGCTGATCAGCCCCAGCATTTT.

In its sample, this clone was seen a few times. The chain employs TRBV7-8 and TRBJ1-5, with 8 bases fitting TRBD1. The germline CDR1 and CDR2 sequences are SGHVS and FQNEAQ. The CDR3 contains 14 residues. Trimming removed 5 bases from V and 7 bases from J; junction bases left unmatched: 7. DNA of the CDR3: TGTGCCAGCAGCGCTGGACAGGGCGGACAGCCCCAGCATTTT. This sequence encodes CASSAGQGGQPQHF.

Details on this clone: The junction departs from germline at one end; a sequencing error may be responsible. J is TRBJ2-1 and V is TRBV7-2; TRBD2 is a possible D gene (7 bases). This CDR3 comprises 15 residues. The germline V gene encodes CDR1 SGHTA and CDR2 FQGNSA. This CDR3 is CAGSSTFRGANEQFF. In DNA form, the CDR3 reads TGTGCCGGCAGCTCTACCTTCCGGGGGGCTAATGAGCAGTTCTTC.

The genes are TRBV6-5 and TRBJ2-2; 9 bases agree with TRBD2. Germline V gene sequence: CDR1 MNHEY, CDR2 SVGAGI. J gave up 8 bases and V 7 bases, and 11 bases lay outside the gene matches. The CDR3 runs 15 residues. CDR3 region: CASKSEGLAKGELFF. DNA of the CDR3: TGTGCCAGCAAATCTGAGGGACTAGCTAAAGGGGAGCTGTTTTTT.

The chain recombines TRBV5-1 with TRBJ1-6, with 11 nucleotides matching TRBD1. J was trimmed by 14 bases and V by 4 bases; bases with no gene match: 5. The CDR3 is 13 residues long. Germline V gene sequence: CDR1 SGHRS, CDR2 YFSETQ. CDR3 in amino acids: CASSQGQGDTLHF. CDR3 coding DNA: TGCGCCAGCAGCCAGGGACAGGGGGACACCCTCCACTTT.

The chain employs TRBV19 and TRBJ2-7, with TRBD1 identical over 9 bases. Germline-derived CDR1 and CDR2 are LNHDA and SQIVND (reference sequence). This CDR3 contains 14 residues. With V trimmed by 6 bases and J by 2 bases, 5 bases remained unmatched. The CDR3 DNA is TGTGCCAGTAGCGGACAGGGGTTAGCCTACGAGCAGTACTTC. It encodes CASSGQGLAYEQYF.

This clone was counted a few times. The chain recombines TRBV5-6 with TRBJ1-1; the D gene is possibly TRBD1 (6 bases). Germline V gives CDR1 SGHDT, CDR2 YYEEEE. Trimming stripped 2 bases from V and 0 bases from J, with 14 bases between. CDR3 size: 16 residues. The CDR3 protein is CASSFLRGMVNTEAFF. The DNA for the CDR3 is TGTGCCAGCAGCTTCCTGAGGGGGATGGTGAACACTGAAGCTTTCTTT. Full variable domain (missing parts from reference TRBV5-6 and TRBJ1-1): DAGVTQSPTHLIKTRGQQVTLRCSPKSGHDTVSWYQQALGQGPQFIFQYYEEEERQRGNFPDRFSGHQFPNYSSELNVNALLLGDSALYLCASSFLRGMVNTEAFFGQGTRLTVV.

CDR3 residues: CASSSSTGRDEQYF. The CDR3 region has the DNA TGTGCCAGCTCATCCTCGACGGGGAGAGACGAGCAGTACTTC. The chain couples TRBV18 to TRBJ2-7; tentatively, D is TRBD2 (5 bases). V was pared by 5 bases and J by 5 bases, with 16 bases between. The V gene's germline CDR1 is KGHSH and CDR2 LQKENI. This CDR3 comprises 14 residues.

V is TRBV27 and J is TRBJ1-1, with D possibly TRBD1 on 5 matching bases. CDR1 and CDR2 from the germline V gene are MNHEY and SMNVEV (reference sequence). With 5 bases removed from V and 0 bases from J, the gap between germline ends came to 13 bases. This CDR3 comprises 15 residues. The CDR3 region is CASSPHPTVNTEAFF. The CDR3 region has the DNA TGTGCCAGCAGTCCTCACCCGACAGTGAACACTGAAGCTTTCTTT.

The chain uses TRBV7-9 and TRBJ1-2, with D hard to call. CDR3 size: 11 residues. The germline V and J ends were trimmed by 2 bases and 7 bases, with 5 bases remaining between them. Germline V lookup: CDR1 SEHNR, CDR2 FQNEAQ (reference sequence). In DNA, the CDR3 is TGTGCCAGCAGCTTACTGGCTGGCTACACCTTC. It codes for CASSLLAGYTF.

This clone has a single count. The chain links TRBV7-9 to TRBJ1-5; a weak D match, TRBD1 (5 bases). Trimming removed 3 bases from V and 15 bases from J, with 18 bases in between. CDR1 is SEHNR and CDR2 is FQNEAQ in the germline V gene (reference sequence). The CDR3 covers 13 residues. The CDR3 protein is CASSLGGGRVTHF. CDR3 DNA sequence: TGTGCCAGCAGCTTGGGGGGTGGCAGGGTTACGCATTTT.

In this sample, this clone turned up a few times. The CDR3 region is CASSLRPGRSYNEQFF. The CDR3 DNA reads as TGTGCCAGCAGCTTACGTCCAGGGCGATCCTACAATGAGCAGTTCTTC. The chain has TRBV11-1 and TRBJ2-1, with a possible D match to TRBD1 (5 bases). Germline CDR1 is SGHAT and CDR2 is FQDESV (reference sequence). The CDR3 contains 16 residues. The ends were cut back, 2 bases at V and 1 base at J, with 12 bases in the middle.

The chain couples TRBV6-1 to TRBJ1-5, with D tentatively TRBD1 (5 bases). CDR1 MNHNS and CDR2 SASEGT come from the germline V gene. V was trimmed by 6 bases and J by 6 bases, leaving 15 bases between them. CDR3 length: 14 residues. The CDR3 spells CASRALGRGQPQHF. CDR3 coding DNA: TGTGCCAGCAGGGCCTTGGGGAGGGGTCAGCCCCAGCATTTT.

This clone came up a few times. The J gene is TRBJ2-7, the V gene TRBV5-1; TRBD1 might be the D (6 bases). CDR3 length: 13 residues. The V gene's germline CDR1 is SGHRS and CDR2 YFSETQ. Trimming removed 5 bases at V and 1 base at J, with 10 bases between. The CDR3 here is CASSFTGSYEQYF. CDR3 coding DNA: TGCGCCAGCAGTTTTACAGGGTCCTACGAGCAGTACTTC.

The rearrangement links TRBV30 to TRBJ2-7, with D hard to call. The ends were cut back, 4 bases at V and 3 bases at J, with 10 bases in the middle. The germline gives CDR1 GTSNPN, CDR2 SVGIG (reference sequence). This CDR3 has 12 amino acids. The CDR3 DNA is TGTGCCTGGACAAAGACACACTACGAGCAGTACTTC. Protein: CAWTKTHYEQYF.

This chain joins TRBV5-5 and TRBJ1-2; maybe TRBD1 (6 bases). V dropped 5 bases and J dropped 8 bases, with 19 bases sitting between them. The CDR3 has 14 amino acids. In germline, CDR1 is SGHKS, CDR2 YYEKEE (reference sequence). CDR3 DNA sequence: TGTGCCAGCAGAGTCCTAGGGGGAGTAGGCGGCTACACCTTC. Protein: CASRVLGGVGGYTF.

The CDR3 DNA reads TGTGCCAGCAGCTTAGGGCCCGAGGGAGAGACCCAGTACTTC. Translating it yields CASSLGPEGETQYF. The genes are TRBV7-3 and TRBJ2-5; TRBD2 might be the D (5 bases). The germline gives CDR1 SGHTA, CDR2 FQGTGA. V was trimmed by 2 bases and J by 4 bases, leaving 11 bases between them. CDR3 length: 14 residues.

The J gene is TRBJ2-5, the V gene TRBV7-2; D is perhaps TRBD1 (6 bases). The J call may be wrong; the DNA end is better matched by TRBJ2-7. This CDR3 comprises 16 residues. The V gene's germline CDR1 is SGHTA and CDR2 FQGNSA. CDR3 amino acids: CASSLNGQLVSGEQYF. The CDR3 DNA reads TGTGCCAGCAGCTTAAATGGACAGTTGGTAAGCGGCGAGCAGTACTTC.

The V call is TRBV7-9, the J call TRBJ1-6; no firm D call. Germline loops: CDR1 SEHNR, CDR2 FQNEAQ (reference sequence). There are 12 residues in the CDR3. Trimming took off 4 bases at V and 9 bases at J, with 7 bases between the two ends. CDR3 in DNA: TGTGCCAGCAGCTCAGAGGGTTCACCCCTCCACTTT. Amino acid sequence: CASSSEGSPLHF.